This passage covers 9 T cell receptor beta chains from one sample sequenced in a study of blood T cell repertoires in COVID-19. TCRdb keeps only in-frame clones here, not all; method: immunoSEQ multiplex PCR. The table lists about 270,000 clones, approximately 90% of them singletons, with over 4% in the top ten. Sequencing input: PBMCs or T cells enriched from blood (not recorded which). Every receptor here comes from a young woman with acute COVID-19.

This clone was picked up one time. The chain couples TRBV28 to TRBJ2-1; 8 nucleotides align to TRBD2. The V gene end was trimmed by 4 bases and the J gene end by 7 bases; junction bases not matched to a gene: 9. The CDR3 sequence is 15 residues long. Germline values: CDR1 MDHEN, CDR2 SYDVKM. CDR3: CASSYRGSGSNEQFF. The CDR3 region has the DNA TGTGCCAGCAGTTACCGGGGCAGCGGGAGTAATGAGCAGTTCTTC.

The chain carries TRBV6-5 and TRBJ2-1, with 10 nucleotides matching TRBD2. V gave up 1 base and J gave up 4 bases; unmatched junction bases: 4. The CDR3 has 16 residues. From germline, CDR1 is MNHEY and CDR2 SVGAGI. CDR3 DNA: TGTGCCAGCAGTTACTTAGCGGGAGGAGGGTACAATGAGCAGTTCTTC. Encoded protein: CASSYLAGGGYNEQFF.

The chain joins TRBV19 to TRBJ2-1; 9 bases fit TRBD2. Germline CDR1 reads LNHDA; CDR2 reads SQIVND (reference sequence). The junction had 9 bases not matched to a gene; V was cut back by 5 bases and J by 7 bases. This CDR3 has 15 residues. Written as DNA, the CDR3 is TGTGCCAGTAGTCGACTAGCGGCGGGCTGGAATGAGCAGTTCTTC. It yields the protein CASSRLAAGWNEQFF.

The chain is built from TRBV27 and TRBJ1-1; D might be TRBD1 (6 bases). V lost 4 bases and J 7 bases, leaving 13 bases between the germline ends. Germline-derived CDR1 and CDR2 are MNHEY and SMNVEV (reference sequence). The CDR3 runs to 13 residues. The CDR3 protein is CASSSRGHGEAFF. The CDR3 coding sequence is TGTGCCAGCAGTTCCAGGGGTCATGGTGAAGCTTTCTTT.

The CDR3 is CAWSVTNEKLFF. For the CDR3, the DNA is TGTGCCTGGAGCGTTACTAATGAAAAACTGTTTTTT. The rearrangement links TRBV30 to TRBJ1-4; D gene uncertain. V was trimmed by 3 bases and J by 2 bases, leaving 4 bases between them. CDR1 and CDR2 (germline): GTSNPN, SVGIG (reference sequence). The CDR3 is 12 amino acids. Looking up the rest from reference TRBV30 and TRBJ1-4 gives the full variable domain: SQTIHQWPATLVQPVGSPLSLECTVEGTSNPNLYWYRQAAGRGLQLLFYSVGIGQISSEVPQNLSASRPQDRQFILSSKKLLLSDSGFYLCAWSVTNEKLFFGSGTQLSVL.

The chain employs TRBV7-3 and TRBJ2-1; 8 positions agree with TRBD2. The CDR3 runs to 15 residues. J gave up 7 bases and V 1 base, and 6 bases lay outside the gene matches. CDR1 and CDR2 (germline): SGHTA, FQGTGA. CDR3 in amino acids: CASSLRLAGENEQFF. The CDR3 DNA reads TGTGCCAGCAGCTTAAGGCTAGCGGGTGAGAATGAGCAGTTCTTC.

The CDR3 sequence: CASSLVAESSYNEQFF. The CDR3 DNA reads as TGCGCCAGCAGCTTGGTTGCGGAATCCTCCTACAATGAGCAGTTCTTC. The chain joins TRBV5-1 to TRBJ2-1; D uncertain. Germline lookup yields CDR1 SGHRS and CDR2 YFSETQ. This CDR3 spans 16 amino acids. V gave up 0 bases and J gave up 0 bases, with 10 bases separating them.

CDR3 in DNA: TGTGCCAGTAGCCAACAGGGGGCAGAGCCCCAGCATTTT. Its translation is CASSQQGAEPQHF. V and J are TRBV19 and TRBJ1-5; 9 nucleotides align to TRBD1. Germline V gene sequence: CDR1 LNHDA, CDR2 SQIVND (reference sequence). The CDR3 spans 13 residues. Trimming removed 6 bases from V and 8 bases from J; junction bases left unmatched: 5.

The V gene is TRBV9, the J gene TRBJ1-5; D not resolved. CDR3 length: 14 residues. V was cut by 0 bases and J by 9 bases, with 13 bases left in between. The V gene's germline CDR1 is SGDLS and CDR2 YYNGEE. Here the CDR3 reads CASSVDMIGGPQHF. For the CDR3, the DNA is TGTGCCAGCAGCGTAGACATGATTGGAGGGCCCCAGCATTTT. Based on the CDR3 plus reference TRBV9 and TRBJ1-5, the full variable domain is DSGVTQTPKHLITATGQRVTLRCSPRSGDLSVYWYQQSLDQGLQFLIQYYNGEERAKGNILERFSAQQFPDLHSELNLSSLELGDSALYFCASSVDMIGGPQHFGDGTRLSIL.